The entry below gives a single T cell receptor beta chain sequence along with its context. What it recognizes is unknown. These data originate in a study of radiotherapy plus CTLA-4 blockade in lung cancer. Whole-study findings and limits: Response was reportedly best predicted by early blood T cell clone dynamics, with interferon-beta.

Produced via immunoSEQ multiplex PCR; TCRdb's table is partial and in-frame only. The sample holds about 120,000 clones, 81% seen once. V was cut by 7 bases and J by 4 bases, with 14 bases left in between. Germline values: CDR1 MNHEY, CDR2 SVGAGI. CDR3 length equals 14 residues. V and J are TRBV6-5 and TRBJ1-5; tentatively, D is TRBD1 (5 bases). This material consisted of peripheral blood, taken from a patient treated with radiotherapy plus ipilimumab. The source of this sequence is a human donor with non-small cell lung cancer that progressed on radiotherapy plus ipilimumab. Some clones in this sample may be carry-over from other donors' samples. The DNA for the CDR3 is TGTGCCAGCACCCCGGGGGGTAGGAATCAGCCCCAGCATTTT. Translation: CASTPGGRNQPQHF.